The present entry profiles one TCR beta chain with its context. The sample belongs to a study of T cell responses to AZD1222 COVID-19 vaccine. TCRdb's copy holds only in-frame clones and misses some; the assay was immunoSEQ multiplex PCR. Of more than 150,000 clones in the sample, 80% to 90% were seen once. V lost 0 bases to trimming and J lost 0 bases, with 17 bases between them. Looked up from germline, CDR1 is LGHDT and CDR2 is YNNKEL (reference sequence). This CDR3 contains 18 residues. This TCR was sampled from an adult in good health. Sequenced material: peripheral blood, taken on day 0 of AZD1222 vaccination. V usage is TRBV3-1 (or the pseudogene TRBV3-2) and J usage is TRBJ1-1; D uncertain. CDR3 in amino acids: CASSQDPWPPAMNTEAFF. CDR3 DNA: TGTGCCAGCAGCCAAGACCCTTGGCCGCCGGCGATGAACACTGAAGCTTTCTTT.